A selection of T cell receptor beta chains follows, all from one sample in a study of blood T cell repertoires in COVID-19. Clones were read by immunoSEQ multiplex PCR, and TCRdb kept only the in-frame ones, dropping some. The data hold 190,000 or so clones, with around nine tenths observed a single time. Sequences were obtained from peripheral blood. The origin of the receptors is a man between 35 and 55 years old with active or convalescent COVID-19. The CDR3 runs from the conserved cysteine through the conserved F or W. The order of the fields is clone size, V gene, D gene, J gene, CDR3 protein, CDR3 DNA. A D gene is named only where the DNA matches it firmly. Clone size is stated in some rows and not others, as once, few, many or a class when expanded.

abundance: NA
v_gene: TRBV3-1/TRBV3-2
d_gene: NA
j_gene: TRBJ1-1
CDR3aa: CASSQADTEAFF
CDR3nt: TGTGCCAGCAGCCAGGCTGACACTGAAGCTTTCTTT

abundance: NA
v_gene: TRBV7-2
d_gene: NA
j_gene: TRBJ2-7
CDR3aa: CASSLTRENAYEQYF
CDR3nt: TGTGCCAGCAGCTTGACCAGGGAAAATGCGTACGAGCAGTACTTC

abundance: NA
v_gene: TRBV24-1
d_gene: NA
j_gene: TRBJ2-2
CDR3aa: CATSDLRTSNTGELFF
CDR3nt: TGTGCCACCAGTGATTTGCGTACTTCGAACACCGGGGAGCTGTTTTTT

abundance: NA
v_gene: TRBV4-1
d_gene: TRBD1
j_gene: TRBJ1-6
CDR3aa: CASSLEPGQNNSPLHF
CDR3nt: TGCGCCAGCAGCCTGGAACCGGGACAGAATAATTCACCCCTCCACTTT

abundance: NA
v_gene: TRBV9
d_gene: NA
j_gene: TRBJ1-2
CDR3aa: CASSDSSGRGYTF
CDR3nt: TGTGCCAGCAGCGACTCGAGTGGGCGCGGCTACACCTTC

abundance: NA
v_gene: TRBV6-5
d_gene: NA
j_gene: TRBJ1-4
CDR3aa: CASSPTTTNEKLFF
CDR3nt: TGTGCCAGCAGCCCGACTACAACTAATGAAAAACTGTTTTTT

abundance: NA
v_gene: TRBV7-9
d_gene: NA
j_gene: TRBJ1-4
CDR3aa: CASRSRDEKLFF
CDR3nt: TGTGCCAGCAGATCGCGGGACGAAAAACTGTTTTTT

abundance: few
v_gene: TRBV3-1/TRBV3-2
d_gene: NA
j_gene: TRBJ1-3
CDR3aa: CASSPRGGGNTIYF
CDR3nt: TGTGCCAGCAGCCCTCGGGGGGGCGGAAACACCATATATTTT

abundance: NA
v_gene: TRBV2
d_gene: NA
j_gene: TRBJ2-2
CDR3aa: CASRGSGTGELFF
CDR3nt: TGTGCCAGCAGGGGCTCCGGCACCGGGGAGCTGTTTTTT

abundance: NA
v_gene: TRBV7-2
d_gene: TRBD1
j_gene: TRBJ2-1
CDR3aa: CASSYQGAGEQFF
CDR3nt: TGTGCCAGCAGTTACCAGGGGGCAGGTGAGCAGTTCTTC

abundance: NA
v_gene: TRBV5-1
d_gene: NA
j_gene: TRBJ1-2
CDR3aa: CASSLDRGSGGYTF
CDR3nt: TGCGCCAGCAGCTTGGATCGGGGATCGGGTGGCTACACCTTC

abundance: NA
v_gene: TRBV12-5
d_gene: TRBD2
j_gene: TRBJ2-1
CDR3aa: CASGSGLAGGDEQFF
CDR3nt: TGTGCTAGTGGTTCCGGACTAGCGGGGGGGGATGAGCAGTTCTTC

abundance: NA
v_gene: TRBV9
d_gene: TRBD2
j_gene: TRBJ2-5
CDR3aa: CASSGEGSVGETQYF
CDR3nt: TGTGCCAGCAGCGGGGAGGGTAGCGTGGGAGAGACCCAGTACTTC

abundance: NA
v_gene: TRBV2
d_gene: NA
j_gene: TRBJ2-5
CDR3aa: CASSENREETQYF
CDR3nt: TGTGCCAGCAGTGAAAACAGGGAAGAGACCCAGTACTTC

abundance: few
v_gene: TRBV4-1
d_gene: TRBD1
j_gene: TRBJ1-1
CDR3aa: CASSHSQGLNTEAFF
CDR3nt: TGCGCCAGCAGCCATTCACAGGGGCTGAACACTGAAGCTTTCTTT

abundance: NA
v_gene: TRBV4-3
d_gene: NA
j_gene: TRBJ1-1
CDR3aa: CASSHRRGANTEAFF
CDR3nt: TGCGCCAGCAGCCACCGCAGGGGCGCGAACACTGAAGCTTTCTTT

abundance: NA
v_gene: TRBV5-6
d_gene: TRBD2
j_gene: TRBJ2-7
CDR3aa: CASSRLAVYEQYF
CDR3nt: TGTGCCAGCAGCCGACTAGCGGTCTACGAGCAGTACTTC

abundance: NA
v_gene: TRBV28
d_gene: TRBD2
j_gene: TRBJ2-2
CDR3aa: CASSPPGGRTGELFF
CDR3nt: TGTGCCAGCAGTCCCCCGGGGGGTCGGACCGGGGAGCTGTTTTTT

abundance: NA
v_gene: TRBV5-6
d_gene: TRBD1
j_gene: TRBJ1-5
CDR3aa: CASSWGRDRDQPQHF
CDR3nt: TGTGCCAGCAGCTGGGGCCGGGACAGAGATCAGCCCCAGCATTTT

abundance: NA
v_gene: TRBV11-2
d_gene: TRBD1
j_gene: TRBJ2-5
CDR3aa: CASSPSWDRGETQYF
CDR3nt: TGTGCCAGCAGCCCCAGTTGGGACAGGGGTGAGACCCAGTACTTC

abundance: NA
v_gene: TRBV7-2
d_gene: NA
j_gene: TRBJ1-1
CDR3aa: CASTAGGTISEAFF
CDR3nt: TGTGCCAGCACCGCGGGAGGGACAATCTCTGAAGCTTTCTTT

abundance: NA
v_gene: TRBV7-3
d_gene: NA
j_gene: TRBJ2-1
CDR3aa: CASSLGGGQYNEQFF
CDR3nt: TGTGCCAGCAGCTTAGGCGGGGGCCAATACAATGAGCAGTTCTTC

abundance: NA
v_gene: TRBV5-4
d_gene: NA
j_gene: TRBJ1-6
CDR3aa: CASSSTSGNSPLHF
CDR3nt: TGTGCCAGCAGCTCGACCTCGGGGAATTCACCCCTCCACTTT

abundance: NA
v_gene: TRBV11-2
d_gene: NA
j_gene: TRBJ2-5
CDR3aa: CASSLGVQETQYF
CDR3nt: TGTGCCAGCAGCTTAGGTGTACAAGAGACCCAGTACTTC

abundance: NA
v_gene: TRBV2
d_gene: NA
j_gene: TRBJ2-1
CDR3aa: CASREELLYNEQFF
CDR3nt: TGTGCCAGCAGGGAAGAACTTCTTTACAATGAGCAGTTCTTC

abundance: once
v_gene: TRBV19
d_gene: NA
j_gene: TRBJ2-1
CDR3aa: CASRSPGGRDNEQFF
CDR3nt: TGTGCCAGTAGGTCCCCGGGGGGCAGGGACAATGAGCAGTTCTTC

abundance: NA
v_gene: TRBV25-1
d_gene: NA
j_gene: TRBJ2-5
CDR3aa: CASSEVVQETQYF
CDR3nt: TGTGCCAGCAGTGAAGTAGTCCAAGAGACCCAGTACTTC

abundance: NA
v_gene: TRBV4-1
d_gene: NA
j_gene: TRBJ2-1
CDR3aa: CASSQDEGHYNEQFF
CDR3nt: TGCGCCAGCAGCCAAGATGAGGGACATTACAATGAGCAGTTCTTC

abundance: NA
v_gene: TRBV15
d_gene: NA
j_gene: TRBJ1-3
CDR3aa: CATSSSPSGNTIYF
CDR3nt: TGTGCCACCAGCAGTAGTCCCTCTGGAAACACCATATATTTT

abundance: NA
v_gene: TRBV2
d_gene: NA
j_gene: TRBJ1-2
CDR3aa: CASRAEGGGGSYGYTF
CDR3nt: TGTGCCAGCAGAGCGGAAGGTGGGGGGGGCTCCTATGGCTACACCTTC

abundance: NA
v_gene: TRBV28
d_gene: NA
j_gene: TRBJ1-5
CDR3aa: CASSFLNQPQHF
CDR3nt: TGTGCCAGCAGTTTCCTCAATCAGCCCCAGCATTTT

abundance: few
v_gene: TRBV7-9
d_gene: TRBD2
j_gene: TRBJ2-2
CDR3aa: CASSRSGVDTGELFF
CDR3nt: TGTGCCAGCAGCCGTAGCGGGGTTGACACCGGGGAGCTGTTTTTT

abundance: NA
v_gene: TRBV5-6
d_gene: NA
j_gene: TRBJ1-5
CDR3aa: CASSLSRASNQPQHF
CDR3nt: TGTGCCAGCAGCTTGTCCAGGGCTAGCAATCAGCCCCAGCATTTT

abundance: NA
v_gene: TRBV19
d_gene: TRBD1
j_gene: TRBJ1-6
CDR3aa: CASSVPQGRNSPLHF
CDR3nt: TGTGCCAGTAGTGTCCCACAGGGGAGGAATTCACCCCTCCACTTT

abundance: once
v_gene: TRBV12-3/TRBV12-4
d_gene: NA
j_gene: TRBJ1-1
CDR3aa: CASRRGGIGEAFF
CDR3nt: TGTGCCAGCCGGCGGGGGGGTATCGGTGAAGCTTTCTTT

abundance: NA
v_gene: TRBV21-1
d_gene: NA
j_gene: TRBJ1-3
CDR3aa: CASSPGQGVGNTIYF
CDR3nt: TGTGCCAGCAGCCCGGGACAGGGTGTTGGAAACACCATATATTTT

abundance: once
v_gene: TRBV27
d_gene: NA
j_gene: TRBJ2-3
CDR3aa: CASSLLGPQASGTQYF
CDR3nt: TGTGCCAGCAGTTTACTCGGCCCGCAGGCGAGTGGGACGCAGTATTTT

abundance: NA
v_gene: TRBV19
d_gene: TRBD1
j_gene: TRBJ1-2
CDR3aa: CASSIAPGQHYGYTF
CDR3nt: TGTGCCAGTAGTATAGCCCCGGGACAGCATTATGGCTACACCTTC

abundance: NA
v_gene: TRBV3-1/TRBV3-2
d_gene: TRBD2
j_gene: TRBJ2-1
CDR3aa: CASSHELAGAYNEQFF
CDR3nt: TGTGCCAGCAGCCATGAACTAGCGGGGGCGTACAATGAGCAGTTCTTC

abundance: few
v_gene: TRBV3-1/TRBV3-2
d_gene: TRBD2
j_gene: TRBJ2-7
CDR3aa: CASSLPSGGDEQYF
CDR3nt: TGTGCCAGCAGCCTCCCTAGCGGGGGGGACGAGCAGTACTTC

abundance: once
v_gene: TRBV21-1
d_gene: NA
j_gene: TRBJ1-2
CDR3aa: CASIPIQRGPNLPRYGYTF
CDR3nt: TGTGCCAGCATCCCCATCCAGCGGGGGCCAAACCTCCCGCGCTATGGCTACACCTTC

abundance: once
v_gene: TRBV6-5
d_gene: TRBD1
j_gene: TRBJ2-3
CDR3aa: CASSWGQGRGDTQYF
CDR3nt: TGTGCCAGCAGCTGGGGACAGGGACGGGGAGATACGCAGTATTTT